The source of this TCR beta chain is a study of Graves' ophthalmopathy and Graves' hyperthyroidism. This clonotype was recorded many times. Its antigen is unidentified. V lost 1 base and J lost 5, with 9 bases in between. Germline CDR1 and CDR2: SGHRS and YFSETQ. The CDR3 totals 14 residues. Points from the study as a whole: Clonotypes were expanded in thyroid at above 0.001 frequency, and most also appeared in blood.

Amplification targeted the TCR beta CDR3 regions, with RNA transcripts as the source material. The first round was an RT-PCR with HTBI primers, and the second round was a multiplex PCR. Via MiXCR, TCRdb re-called the multiplex PCR reads, giving one row per CDR3 protein. This sample has approximately 1.2 million distinct CDR3 sequences; about 35% occur once, and the top ten carry approximately 12%. The chain combines TRBV5-1 with TRBJ2-2; possible D gene TRBD2, 5 bases. The TCR comes from an adult man with Graves' hyperthyroidism. Sequenced sample: peripheral blood or thyroid tissue (not recorded which). The chain's CDR3 is CASSLLEVTGELFF. The CDR3 nucleotides are TGCGCCAGCAGCTTGTTGGAGGTAACCGGGGAGCTGTTTTTT.